These T cell receptor beta chains were read from a single sample in a study of CD8 T cells in Susac syndrome. TCRdb passed the immunoSEQ multiplex PCR reads through MiXCR, listing each CDR3 protein once. Found here are about 120,000 distinct CDR3 sequences, less than 95% of them singletons; the top ten hold 0.095% to 0.1%. The sample comprised CD4+ T cells from PBMCs. The receptors were gathered from a human donor in good health. Each CDR3 is given with its conserved first and last residue. Fields, in order: V gene, J gene, CDR3 protein.

TRBV30	TRBJ2-1	CAWSVPNEQFF
TRBV30	TRBJ1-2	CAWSLTGYGYTF
TRBV5-6	TRBJ1-4	CASSPRDGGNEKLFF
TRBV10-3	TRBJ2-1	CAISSGTSFDEQFF
TRBV30	TRBJ1-1	CAWSPYADSNTEAFF
TRBV2	TRBJ2-1	CASRGGNEQFF
TRBV12-3/TRBV12-4	TRBJ1-5	CASSSTGLDQPQHF
TRBV28	TRBJ2-7	CASSLNLAGPYEQYF
TRBV7-9	TRBJ2-7	CASSSQTYEQYF
TRBV2	TRBJ2-7	CASKPAVLSYEQYF
TRBV5-1	TRBJ2-1	CASSFVSGTPYNEQFF
TRBV3-1	TRBJ2-4	CASSQGLGVNIQYF
TRBV29-1	TRBJ2-7	CSVSGQGNEQYF
TRBV29-1	TRBJ2-1	CSATGQLNEQFF
TRBV20-1	TRBJ2-5	CSADERDRSRETQYF
TRBV3-1	TRBJ2-5	CASSQELETQYF
TRBV6-5	TRBJ2-7	CASSYSGLAGGMSSYEQYF
TRBV7-9	TRBJ2-1	CASSLYGGTEPFF
TRBV7-3	TRBJ2-1	CASSSRPPSEQFF
TRBV25-1	TRBJ2-1	CASSSGSGTNEQFF
TRBV5-1	TRBJ2-3	CASSLGMETDTQYF